Reported below is one TCR beta chain. The antigen it binds to is not known. Base-call qualities are not available, and no considerably larger clone is one nucleotide away. In Seattle, one collaborating source enrolled patients while the infection was active and tracked those patients longitudinally over the course of disease. Whole blood was collected in K2EDTA tubes by collaborating institutions according to the institutions' own protocols. Collaborator samples were shipped for TCRbeta analysis as frozen whole blood, isolated PBMCs, or DNA extracted from either sample type. The data are from a study of blood T cell repertoires in COVID-19 (dated by TCRdb to 2019 to 2021). Looking at the study overall: The collaborator samples originated in the United States, Italy and Spain and spanned the acute and convalescent phases of COVID-19. The prospective study material was composed of cDNA or gDNA derived from T cells, B-cell-depleted T cells, or PBMCs. Subjects who had been exposed to COVID-19, were actively infected with it, or had recovered from it provided the deeply sampled blood TCRbeta repertoires that made up the dataset. The repertoires were released in a freely available public database intended as a resource for research on the immune response to SARS-CoV-2. Samples were obtained from the ongoing ImmuneRACE study (first 160 participants) and from 1,200 or so subjects provided by 6 global collaborators. The sample metadata nearly always contained a de-identified subject ID, COVID-19 status, age in years and sex. HLA class I and class II types, where available, came from metadata supplied by the sample provider rather than from assay-based typing.

The study at large found these results: The amount of clinical and demographic metadata varied by source and participant and was provided uncurated.

The germline V gene supplies CDR1 MNHEY and CDR2 SVGAGI. V and J are truncated by 6 bases and 7 bases respectively, leaving an intervening sequence of 13 bases. Including the terminal cysteine and phenylalanine, the CDR3 comprises 13 residues. Here the CDR3 DNA is all that survives: 39 bases in frame from base 1. TCRbeta CDR3 regions were amplified from genomic DNA using the immunoSEQ Assay, a bias-controlled multiplex PCR. The paper's data handling went like this. Nucleated cell counts per sample were estimated from amplification of reference gene primers within the assay. Sequence reads were collapsed and filtered to measure the absolute abundance of every unique TCRbeta CDR3 rearrangement. For each sample, productive Simpson clonality was calculated as the square root of Simpson's diversity index across productive rearrangements. Held by TCRdb, this immuneACCESS table contains in-frame sequences only and omits some clones. Under half of the omission traces to an unresolved V gene where checked; the cause of the rest is unknown. The V and J calls and the clone size are those of that table, but D and trimming were determined from the DNA. Recorded for this sample are about 56,000 clones; around 82% of them occurred a single time. In total, the top ten clones hold roughly a sixth of the sample.

The specimen was peripheral blood. The chain employs TRBV6-5 and TRBJ2-1; matching of 5 bases hints at TRBD2 as the D gene. This receptor was taken from a man in his sixties with COVID-19, enrolled during active disease. This receptor carries the CDR3 CASRVTRLNEQFF. The sequence in DNA is TGTGCCAGCAGGGTCACTAGGCTAAATGAGCAGTTCTTC.